The entry below describes one TCR beta chain. Its antigen remains unidentified. The sample is drawn from a study of beta chain features in type 1 diabetes. The length of the CDR3 is 15 residues. Per germline, CDR1 SGHNT and CDR2 YENEEA. V lost 4 bases and J 4 bases, leaving 15 bases between the germline ends. General observations from the study: It was possible that PCR favored shorter templates, equally so in patients and controls. Any role of HLA type in TCRB rearrangement remained unresolved here. VDJ junctions sequenced from type 1 diabetes patients showed fewer insertions and more deletions. Shorter TCRB CDR3s, moderately but significantly so, were found in Type 1 diabetes patients in all four CD4+ subsets.

Expressed TCRB transcripts were sequenced because the isolated RNA had all been reverse transcribed beforehand. The method was immunoSEQ multiplex PCR; TCRdb's version includes in-frame clones alone and lacks a portion of them. The sample contains 300,000 to 350,000 clones, approximately 12% of which appear only once. Purity exceeding 98% was reached by all sorted populations. The receptor comes from a woman in her late teens or twenties with type 1 diabetes. Sequencing used naive CD4+ T cells from blood. This chain links TRBV11-3 with TRBJ2-3, with D possibly matching TRBD2 (5 bases). This CDR3 reads CASSSRGTGADTQYF. The CDR3 coding sequence is TGTGCCAGCAGCTCCCGGGGTACCGGGGCAGATACGCAGTATTTT.